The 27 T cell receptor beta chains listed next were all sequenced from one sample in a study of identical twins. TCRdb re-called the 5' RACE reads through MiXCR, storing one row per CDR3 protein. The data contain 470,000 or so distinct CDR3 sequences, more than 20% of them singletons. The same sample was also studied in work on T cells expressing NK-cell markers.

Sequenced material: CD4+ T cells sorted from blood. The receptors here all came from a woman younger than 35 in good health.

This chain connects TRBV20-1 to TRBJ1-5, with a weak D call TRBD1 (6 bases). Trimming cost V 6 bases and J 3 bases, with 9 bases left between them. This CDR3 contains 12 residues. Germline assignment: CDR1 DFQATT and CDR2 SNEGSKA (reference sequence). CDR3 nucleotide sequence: TGCAGTGCCAGGACAGTCAATCAGCCCCAGCATTTT. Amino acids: CSARTVNQPQHF.

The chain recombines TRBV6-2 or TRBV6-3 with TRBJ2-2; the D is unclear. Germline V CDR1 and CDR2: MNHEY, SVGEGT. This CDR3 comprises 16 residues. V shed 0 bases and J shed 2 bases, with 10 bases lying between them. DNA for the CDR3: TGTGCCAGCAGTTACTCGTCGAGTGGAAACACCGGGGAGCTGTTTTTT. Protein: CASSYSSSGNTGELFF.

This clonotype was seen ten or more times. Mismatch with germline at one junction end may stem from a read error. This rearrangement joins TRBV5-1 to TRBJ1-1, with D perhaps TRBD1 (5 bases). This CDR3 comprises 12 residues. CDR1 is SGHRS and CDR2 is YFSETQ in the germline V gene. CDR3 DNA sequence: TGTGCCAGCAGCGGACAGAACACTGAAGCTTTCTTT. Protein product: CASSGQNTEAFF.

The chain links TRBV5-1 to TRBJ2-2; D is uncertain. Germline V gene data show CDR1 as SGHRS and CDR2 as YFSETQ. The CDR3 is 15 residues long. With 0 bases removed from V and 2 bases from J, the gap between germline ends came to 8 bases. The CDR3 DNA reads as TGCGCCAGCAGCTTGGGAAGCGTAAACACCGGGGAGCTGTTTTTT. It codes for CASSLGSVNTGELFF.

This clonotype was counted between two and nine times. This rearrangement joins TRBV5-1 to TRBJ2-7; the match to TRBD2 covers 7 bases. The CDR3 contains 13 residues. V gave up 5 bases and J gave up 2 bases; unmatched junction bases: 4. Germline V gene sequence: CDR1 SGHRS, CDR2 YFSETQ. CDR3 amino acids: CASRGGSPYEQYF. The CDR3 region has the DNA TGCGCCAGCAGGGGGGGGAGCCCCTACGAGCAGTACTTC.

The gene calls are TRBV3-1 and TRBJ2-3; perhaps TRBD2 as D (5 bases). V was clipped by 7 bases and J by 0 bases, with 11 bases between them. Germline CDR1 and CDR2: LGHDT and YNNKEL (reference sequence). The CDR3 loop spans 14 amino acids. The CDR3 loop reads CASKVAFSTDTQYF. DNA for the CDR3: TGTGCCAGCAAGGTAGCGTTTAGCACAGATACGCAGTATTTT.

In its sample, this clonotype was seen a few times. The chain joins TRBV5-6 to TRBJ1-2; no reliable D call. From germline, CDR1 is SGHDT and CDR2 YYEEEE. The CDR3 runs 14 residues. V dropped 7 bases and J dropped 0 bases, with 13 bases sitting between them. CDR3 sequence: CASGIGGSNYGYTF. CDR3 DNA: TGTGCCAGCGGGATTGGCGGATCTAACTATGGCTACACCTTC.

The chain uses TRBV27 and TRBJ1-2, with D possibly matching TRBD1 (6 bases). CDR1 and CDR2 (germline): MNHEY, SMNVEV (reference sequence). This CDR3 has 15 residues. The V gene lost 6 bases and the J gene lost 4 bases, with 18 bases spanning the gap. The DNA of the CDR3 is TGTGCCAGCAGGGCGATTGGGGGGCCAGGCTATGGCTACACCTTC. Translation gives CASRAIGGPGYGYTF.

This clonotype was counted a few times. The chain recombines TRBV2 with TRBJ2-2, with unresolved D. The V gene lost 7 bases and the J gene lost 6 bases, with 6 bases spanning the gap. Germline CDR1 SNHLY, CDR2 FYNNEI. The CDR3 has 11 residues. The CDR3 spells CASTVAGELFF. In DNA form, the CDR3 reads TGTGCCAGCACGGTGGCCGGGGAGCTGTTTTTT.

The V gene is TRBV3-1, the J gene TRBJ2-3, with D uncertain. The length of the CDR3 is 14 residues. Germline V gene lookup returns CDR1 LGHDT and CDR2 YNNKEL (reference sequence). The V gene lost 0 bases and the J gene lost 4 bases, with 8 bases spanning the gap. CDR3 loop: CASSQDDWSDTQYF. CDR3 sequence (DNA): TGTGCCAGCAGCCAAGATGACTGGTCAGATACGCAGTATTTT.

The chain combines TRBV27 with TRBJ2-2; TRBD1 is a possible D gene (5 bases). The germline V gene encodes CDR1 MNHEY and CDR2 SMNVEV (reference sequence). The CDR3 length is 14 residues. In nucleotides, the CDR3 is TGTGCAGCACGTGGACAACCCTTCACCGGGGAGCTGTTTTTT. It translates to CAARGQPFTGELFF.

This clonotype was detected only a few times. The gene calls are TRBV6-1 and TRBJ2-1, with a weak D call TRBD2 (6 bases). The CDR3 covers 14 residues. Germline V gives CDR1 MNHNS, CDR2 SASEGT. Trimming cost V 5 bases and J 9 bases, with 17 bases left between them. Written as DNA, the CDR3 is TGTGCCAGCAGTCGTGTCCCCACCGGGGGTGAGCAGTTCTTC. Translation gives CASSRVPTGGEQFF.

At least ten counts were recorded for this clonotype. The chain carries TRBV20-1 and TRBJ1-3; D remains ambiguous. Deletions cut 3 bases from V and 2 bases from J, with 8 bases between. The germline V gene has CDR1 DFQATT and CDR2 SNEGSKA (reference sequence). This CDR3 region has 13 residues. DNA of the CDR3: TGCAGTGCTAGGAATGGACCTGGAAACACCATATATTTT. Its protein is CSARNGPGNTIYF.

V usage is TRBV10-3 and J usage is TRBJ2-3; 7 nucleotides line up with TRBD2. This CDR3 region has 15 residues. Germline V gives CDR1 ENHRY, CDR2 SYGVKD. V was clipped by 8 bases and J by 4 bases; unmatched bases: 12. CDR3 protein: CAISPSGMQADTQYF. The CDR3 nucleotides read TGTGCCATCTCCCCCAGCGGGATGCAGGCAGATACGCAGTATTTT.

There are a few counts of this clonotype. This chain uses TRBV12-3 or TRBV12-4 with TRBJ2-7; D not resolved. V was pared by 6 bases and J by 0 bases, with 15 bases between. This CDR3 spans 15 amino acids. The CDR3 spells CASSNPGAYSYEQYF. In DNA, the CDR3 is TGTGCCAGCAGCAACCCGGGTGCGTACTCCTACGAGCAGTACTTC.

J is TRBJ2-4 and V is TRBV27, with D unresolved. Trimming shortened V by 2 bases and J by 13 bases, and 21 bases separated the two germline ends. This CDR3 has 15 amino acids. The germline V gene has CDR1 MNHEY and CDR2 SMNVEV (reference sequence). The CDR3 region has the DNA TGTGCCAGCAGTTTAGGCAGGCTCCCCTTTTTGGTCCAGTACTTC. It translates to CASSLGRLPFLVQYF.

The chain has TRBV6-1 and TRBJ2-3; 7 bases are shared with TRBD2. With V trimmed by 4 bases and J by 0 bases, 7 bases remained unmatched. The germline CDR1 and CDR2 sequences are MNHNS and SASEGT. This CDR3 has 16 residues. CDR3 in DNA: TGTGCCAGCAGTGGGGGAGGGGATCCTAGCACAGATACGCAGTATTTT. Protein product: CASSGGGDPSTDTQYF.

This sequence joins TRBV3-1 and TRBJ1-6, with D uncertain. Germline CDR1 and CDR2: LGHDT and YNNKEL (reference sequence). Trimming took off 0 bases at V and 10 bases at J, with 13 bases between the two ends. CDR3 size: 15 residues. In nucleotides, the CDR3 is TGTGCCAGCAGCCAAGATATCGGGAGTTGGTCACCCCTCCACTTT. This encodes CASSQDIGSWSPLHF.

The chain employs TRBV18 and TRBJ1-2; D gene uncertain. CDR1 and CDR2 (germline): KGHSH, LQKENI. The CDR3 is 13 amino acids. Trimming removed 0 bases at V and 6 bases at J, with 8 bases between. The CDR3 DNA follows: TGTGCCAGCTCACCACCTTCTAGAGATGGCTACACCTTC. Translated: CASSPPSRDGYTF.

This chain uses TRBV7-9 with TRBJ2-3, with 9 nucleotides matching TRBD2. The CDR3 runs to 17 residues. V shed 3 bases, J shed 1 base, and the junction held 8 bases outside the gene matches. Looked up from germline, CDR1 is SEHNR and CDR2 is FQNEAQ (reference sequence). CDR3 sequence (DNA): TGTGCCAGCAGCTTCGACCCCTGGACTAGCGGCACAGATACGCAGTATTTT. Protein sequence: CASSFDPWTSGTDTQYF.

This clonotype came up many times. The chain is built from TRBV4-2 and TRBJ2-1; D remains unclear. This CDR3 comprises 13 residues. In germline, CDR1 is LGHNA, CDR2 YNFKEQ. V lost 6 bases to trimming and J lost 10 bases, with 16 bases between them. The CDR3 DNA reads TGTGCCAGCAGTCTGGACCCCGGGTCGGAGCAGTTCTTC. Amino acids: CASSLDPGSEQFF.

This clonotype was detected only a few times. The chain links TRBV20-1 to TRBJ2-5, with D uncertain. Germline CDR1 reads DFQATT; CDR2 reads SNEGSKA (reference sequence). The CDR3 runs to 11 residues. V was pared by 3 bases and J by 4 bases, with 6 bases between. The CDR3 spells CSASYSETQYF. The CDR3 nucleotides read TGCAGTGCTAGTTATTCAGAGACCCAGTACTTC.

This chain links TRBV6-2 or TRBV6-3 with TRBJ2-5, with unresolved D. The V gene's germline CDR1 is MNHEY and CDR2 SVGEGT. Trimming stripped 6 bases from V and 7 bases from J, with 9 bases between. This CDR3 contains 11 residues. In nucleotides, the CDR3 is TGTGCCAGCAGCACCGAAGGGACCCAGTACTTC. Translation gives CASSTEGTQYF.

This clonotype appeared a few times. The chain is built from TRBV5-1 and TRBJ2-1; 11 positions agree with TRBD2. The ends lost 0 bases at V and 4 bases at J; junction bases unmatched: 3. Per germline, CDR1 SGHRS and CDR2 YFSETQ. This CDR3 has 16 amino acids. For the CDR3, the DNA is TGCGCCAGCAGCTTGGAGGGGACTAGCGGATACAATGAGCAGTTCTTC. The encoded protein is CASSLEGTSGYNEQFF.

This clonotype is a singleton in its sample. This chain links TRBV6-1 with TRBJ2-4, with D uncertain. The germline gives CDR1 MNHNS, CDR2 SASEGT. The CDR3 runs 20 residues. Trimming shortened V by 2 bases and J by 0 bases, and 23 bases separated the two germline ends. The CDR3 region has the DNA TGTGCCAGCAGTGAAAGTCGGTGGACCGGCCATAGGTTAGCCAAAAACATTCAGTACTTC. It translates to CASSESRWTGHRLAKNIQYF.

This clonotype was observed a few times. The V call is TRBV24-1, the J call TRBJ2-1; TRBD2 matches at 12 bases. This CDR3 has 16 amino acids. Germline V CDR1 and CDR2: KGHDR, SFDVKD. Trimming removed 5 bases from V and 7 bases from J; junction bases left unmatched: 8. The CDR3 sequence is CATSGTSGASVNEQFF. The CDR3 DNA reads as TGTGCCACCAGTGGGACTAGCGGGGCCTCTGTGAATGAGCAGTTCTTC.

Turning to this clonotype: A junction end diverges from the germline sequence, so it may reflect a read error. CDR3 bases: TGTGACAGCAGCCAAAGGGTAAGGAATCCCCCCTACGAGCAGTACTTC. Protein product: CDSSQRVRNPPYEQYF. This chain connects TRBV3-1 to TRBJ2-7, with D unclear. This CDR3 contains 16 residues. CDR1 and CDR2 from the germline V gene are LGHDT and YNNKEL (reference sequence).